These T cell receptor beta chains were read from a single sample in a study of cytomegalovirus exposure and HLA in healthy donors. Clones were sequenced by immunoSEQ multiplex PCR, and TCRdb holds only the in-frame ones, with some missing. In all, the sample yields over 100,000 clones. Sequencing was carried out using PBMCs. The receptor set was obtained from a man aged 18 to 30 in good health and CMV-seronegative. The CDR3 runs from the conserved cysteine through the conserved F or W.

TRBV5-4	TRBJ2-7	CASSLVGYEQYF
TRBV7-9	TRBJ2-7	CASSLDSGSGYEQYF
TRBV19	TRBJ1-1	CASSIEAMNTEAFF
TRBV18	TRBJ2-3	CASSPSPGATFDTQYF
TRBV13	TRBJ2-3	CASSPRFGGASYTDTQYF
TRBV18	TRBJ2-7	CASSPGDRVREQYF
TRBV19	TRBJ1-1	CASRPQTGLNTEAFF
TRBV11-2	TRBJ1-1	CASSTGGSSTEAFF
TRBV19	TRBJ2-3	CASSVRDRGDTQYF
TRBV11-3	TRBJ2-5	CASSLGLRSRQETQYF
TRBV6-5	TRBJ2-7	CASSYSRTSYEQYF
TRBV5-4	TRBJ2-5	CASSSRRVQETQYF
TRBV30	TRBJ2-7	CAWSQGSPYEQYF
TRBV6-5	TRBJ1-3	CASSYGDRELDTIYF
TRBV7-9	TRBJ2-7	CASSLTGSSNEQYF
TRBV2	TRBJ2-3	CASSEERGNTDTQYF
TRBV6-6	TRBJ1-2	CASTDRGQMDYGYTF
TRBV15	TRBJ2-3	CATSRELGGSTDTQYF
TRBV7-2	TRBJ1-1	CASRGAGGTEAFF
TRBV7-2	TRBJ2-1	CASSLARTSGYYEQFF
TRBV15	TRBJ1-1	CATSRYPLQGITEAFF
TRBV4-1	TRBJ2-1	CASSALALYEQFF
TRBV7-7	TRBJ2-5	CASSLWLAAKETQYF
TRBV7-2	TRBJ2-7	CASSLGTGGGEQYF